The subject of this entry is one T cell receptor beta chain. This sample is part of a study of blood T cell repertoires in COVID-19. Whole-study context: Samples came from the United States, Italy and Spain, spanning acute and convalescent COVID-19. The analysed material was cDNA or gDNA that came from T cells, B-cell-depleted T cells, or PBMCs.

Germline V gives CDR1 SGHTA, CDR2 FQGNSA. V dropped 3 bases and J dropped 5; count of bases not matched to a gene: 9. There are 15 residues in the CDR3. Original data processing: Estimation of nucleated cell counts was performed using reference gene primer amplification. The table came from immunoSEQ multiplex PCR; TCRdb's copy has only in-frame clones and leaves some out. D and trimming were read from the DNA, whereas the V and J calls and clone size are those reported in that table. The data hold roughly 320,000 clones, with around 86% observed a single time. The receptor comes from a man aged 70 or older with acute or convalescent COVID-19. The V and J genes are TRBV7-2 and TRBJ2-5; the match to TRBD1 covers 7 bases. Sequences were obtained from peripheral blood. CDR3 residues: CASSFRRQGLETQYF. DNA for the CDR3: TGTGCCAGCAGCTTCCGCCGACAGGGCCTGGAGACCCAGTACTTC.